This T cell receptor (beta chain) appears in the sequencing data of a study of regulatory T cells in long-lasting Graves disease. As to time point: newly diagnosed GD, antithyroid drugs for less than 3 months. There was RNA extracted from PBMCs, and the TCR library was made from it. The germline V gene has CDR1 LNHNV and CDR2 YYDKDF (reference sequence). V was pared by 2 bases and J by 1 base, with 10 bases of the junction left unmatched. CDR3 size: 20 residues. Relying on iRepertoire HTBI primers and Arm-PCR of CDR3 regions, the team built TCR beta libraries. Per the original data handling: Sample data revealed approximately 60 TRBV and roughly 13 TRBJ segments. One entry per CDR3 protein, called by TCRdb with MiXCR from the multiplex PCR reads. In this record, the V and J calls reflect TCRdb's handling and not the investigators' own analysis. The sample has 250,000 to 400,000 distinct CDR3 sequences, 18% seen once.

The receptor comes from a female donor with Graves disease. The sample in question was peripheral blood mononuclear cells (PBMCs), obtained at new diagnosis, from a patient treated with antithyroid drugs. The rearrangement links TRBV15 to TRBJ2-3; 15 bases are a match to TRBD2. This CDR3 is CATSRRTSGRALVGTDTQYF. The CDR3 DNA sequence: TGTGCCACCAGCAGAAGGACTAGCGGGAGGGCCTTAGTTGGCACAGATACGCAGTATTTT.